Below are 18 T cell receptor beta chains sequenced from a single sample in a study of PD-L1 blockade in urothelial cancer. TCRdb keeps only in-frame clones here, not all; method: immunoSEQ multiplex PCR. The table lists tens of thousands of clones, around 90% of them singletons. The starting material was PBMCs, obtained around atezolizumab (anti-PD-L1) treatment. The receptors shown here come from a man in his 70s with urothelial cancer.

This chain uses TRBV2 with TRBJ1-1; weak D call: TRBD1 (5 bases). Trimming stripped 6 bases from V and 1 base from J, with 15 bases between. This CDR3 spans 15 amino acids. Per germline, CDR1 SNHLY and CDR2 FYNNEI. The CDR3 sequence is CASSLNQGPNTEAFF. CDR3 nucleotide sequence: TGTGCCAGCAGCTTGAACCAGGGCCCGAACACTGAAGCTTTCTTT.

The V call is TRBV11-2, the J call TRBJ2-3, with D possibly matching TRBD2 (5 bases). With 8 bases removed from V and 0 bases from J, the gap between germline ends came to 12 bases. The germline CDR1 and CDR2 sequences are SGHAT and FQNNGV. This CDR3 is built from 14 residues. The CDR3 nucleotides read TGTGCCAGCGTACTAGAGCGGAGCACAGATACGCAGTATTTT. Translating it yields CASVLERSTDTQYF.

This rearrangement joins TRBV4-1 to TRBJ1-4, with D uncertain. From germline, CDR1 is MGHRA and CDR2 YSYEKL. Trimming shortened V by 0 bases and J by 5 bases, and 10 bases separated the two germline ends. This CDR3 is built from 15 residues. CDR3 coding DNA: TGCGCCAGCAGCCAAGATGACGAGGGAAATGAAAAACTGTTTTTT. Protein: CASSQDDEGNEKLFF.

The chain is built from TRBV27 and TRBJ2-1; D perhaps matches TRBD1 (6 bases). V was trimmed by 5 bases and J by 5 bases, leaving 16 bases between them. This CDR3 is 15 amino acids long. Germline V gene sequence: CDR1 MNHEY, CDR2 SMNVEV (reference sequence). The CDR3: CASSTRQAPHNEQFF. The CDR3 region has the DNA TGTGCCAGCAGTACAAGACAGGCCCCTCACAATGAGCAGTTCTTC.

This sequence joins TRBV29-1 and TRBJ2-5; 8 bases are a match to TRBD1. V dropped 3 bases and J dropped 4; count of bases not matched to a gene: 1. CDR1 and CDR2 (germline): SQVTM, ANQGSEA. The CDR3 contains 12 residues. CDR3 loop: CSVDTGGETQYF. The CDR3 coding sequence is TGCAGCGTTGATACAGGGGGAGAGACCCAGTACTTC.

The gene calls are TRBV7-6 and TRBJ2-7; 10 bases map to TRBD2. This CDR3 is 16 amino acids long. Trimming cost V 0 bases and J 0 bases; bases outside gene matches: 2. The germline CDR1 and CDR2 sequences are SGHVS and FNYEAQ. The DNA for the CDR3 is TGTGCCAGCAGCTTAGCGGCTAGCGGGAGCTCCTACGAGCAGTACTTC. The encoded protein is CASSLAASGSSYEQYF.

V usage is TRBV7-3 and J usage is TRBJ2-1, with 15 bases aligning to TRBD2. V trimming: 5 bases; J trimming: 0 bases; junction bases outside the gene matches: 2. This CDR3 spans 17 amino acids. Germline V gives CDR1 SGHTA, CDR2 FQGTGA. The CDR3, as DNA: TGTGCCAGCAGCCAGGGACTAGCGGGAGGCTCCTACAATGAGCAGTTCTTC. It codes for CASSQGLAGGSYNEQFF.

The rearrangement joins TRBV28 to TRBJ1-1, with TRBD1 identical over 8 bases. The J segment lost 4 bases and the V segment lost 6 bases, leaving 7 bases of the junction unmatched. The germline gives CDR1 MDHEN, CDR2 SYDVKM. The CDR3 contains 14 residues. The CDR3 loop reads CASRLTGGGTEAFF. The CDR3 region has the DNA TGTGCCAGCAGGTTAACAGGGGGTGGCACTGAAGCTTTCTTT.

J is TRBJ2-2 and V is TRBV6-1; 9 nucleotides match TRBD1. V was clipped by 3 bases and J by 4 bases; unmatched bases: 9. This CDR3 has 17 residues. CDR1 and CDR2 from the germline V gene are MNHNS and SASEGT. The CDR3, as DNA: TGTGCCAGCAGTGATGAAGACAGGGGGTATACCACCGGGGAGCTGTTTTTT. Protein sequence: CASSDEDRGYTTGELFF.

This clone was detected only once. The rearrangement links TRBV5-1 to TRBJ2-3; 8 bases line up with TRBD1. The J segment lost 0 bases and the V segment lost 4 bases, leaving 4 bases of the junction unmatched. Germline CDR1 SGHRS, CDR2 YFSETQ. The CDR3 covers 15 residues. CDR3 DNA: TGCGCCAGCAGCCAAGGACAGGGTAGCACAGATACGCAGTATTTT. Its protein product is CASSQGQGSTDTQYF.

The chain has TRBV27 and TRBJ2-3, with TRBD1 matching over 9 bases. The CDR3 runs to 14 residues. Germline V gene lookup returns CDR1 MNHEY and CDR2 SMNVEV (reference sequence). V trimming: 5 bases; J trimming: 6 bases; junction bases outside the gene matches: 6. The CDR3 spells CASSVQGARDTQYF. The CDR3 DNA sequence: TGTGCCAGCAGTGTACAGGGGGCTAGGGATACGCAGTATTTT.

For the CDR3, the DNA is TGTGCCAGCCAAAAGACAGGGGGCGGCAATCAGCCCCAGCATTTT. Amino acids: CASQKTGGGNQPQHF. This chain joins TRBV28 and TRBJ1-5; 10 bases agree with TRBD1. The CDR3 spans 15 residues. Germline loops: CDR1 MDHEN, CDR2 SYDVKM. V was clipped by 8 bases and J by 2 bases; unmatched bases: 6.

The CDR3 is CASSSQGTYGYTF. The CDR3 nucleotides are TGTGCCAGCAGCTCCCAGGGGACCTATGGCTACACCTTC. The chain has TRBV11-2 and TRBJ1-2; D possibly corresponds to TRBD1 (6 bases). Germline assignment: CDR1 SGHAT and CDR2 FQNNGV. Trimming left V 4 bases short and J 4 bases short, with 10 bases between. CDR3 length equals 13 residues.

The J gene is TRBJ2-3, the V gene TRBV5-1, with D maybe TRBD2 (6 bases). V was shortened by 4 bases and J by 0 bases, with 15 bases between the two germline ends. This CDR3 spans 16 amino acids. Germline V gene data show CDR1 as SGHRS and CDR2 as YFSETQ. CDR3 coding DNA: TGCGCCAGCAGCCTCCAGCCGGGACTGAGCACAGATACGCAGTATTTT. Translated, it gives CASSLQPGLSTDTQYF.

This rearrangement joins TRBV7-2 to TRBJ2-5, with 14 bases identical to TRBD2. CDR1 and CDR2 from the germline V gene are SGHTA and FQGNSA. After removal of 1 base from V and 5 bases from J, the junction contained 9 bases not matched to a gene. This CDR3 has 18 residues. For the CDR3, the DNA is TGTGCCAGCAGCTTAGGTGCTTCGACTAGCGGGAGGGGGGAGACCCAGTACTTC. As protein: CASSLGASTSGRGETQYF.

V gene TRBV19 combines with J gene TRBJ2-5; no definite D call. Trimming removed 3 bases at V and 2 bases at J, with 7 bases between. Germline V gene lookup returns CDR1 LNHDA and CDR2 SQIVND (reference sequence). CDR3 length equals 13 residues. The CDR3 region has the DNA TGTGCCAGTAGTATCTCCGGGCAAGAGACCCAGTACTTC. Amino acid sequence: CASSISGQETQYF. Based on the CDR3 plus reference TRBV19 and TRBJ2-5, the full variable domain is DGGITQSPKYLFRKEGQNVTLSCEQNLNHDAMYWYRQDPGQGLRLIYYSQIVNDFQKGDIAEGYSVSREKKESFPLTVTSAQKNPTAFYLCASSISGQETQYFGPGTRLLVL.

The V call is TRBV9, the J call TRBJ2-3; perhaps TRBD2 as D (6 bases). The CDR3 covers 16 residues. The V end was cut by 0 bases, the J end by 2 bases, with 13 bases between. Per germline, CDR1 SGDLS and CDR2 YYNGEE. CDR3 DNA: TGTGCCAGCAGCGTAGCCGCGGGAACACCCACAGATACGCAGTATTTT. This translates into CASSVAAGTPTDTQYF. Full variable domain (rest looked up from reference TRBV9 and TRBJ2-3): DSGVTQTPKHLITATGQRVTLRCSPRSGDLSVYWYQQSLDQGLQFLIQYYNGEERAKGNILERFSAQQFPDLHSELNLSSLELGDSALYFCASSVAAGTPTDTQYFGPGTRLTVL.

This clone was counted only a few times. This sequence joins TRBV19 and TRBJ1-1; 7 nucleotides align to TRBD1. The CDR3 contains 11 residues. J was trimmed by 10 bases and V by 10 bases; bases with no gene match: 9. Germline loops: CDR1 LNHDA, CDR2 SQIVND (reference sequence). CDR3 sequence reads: CATTRTGGAFF. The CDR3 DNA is TGTGCCACAACTCGGACAGGAGGAGCTTTCTTT.